The rows below give T cell receptor beta chains drawn from one sample of a study of regulatory T cells in long-lasting Graves disease. TCRdb re-called the multiplex PCR reads through MiXCR, storing one row per CDR3 protein. Counted here are a few hundred thousand distinct CDR3 sequences, roughly 20% occurring once; the ten biggest clones make up 28%. This specimen was peripheral blood mononuclear cells (PBMCs), taken when the disease was refractory, from a patient treated with antithyroid drugs. All receptors derive from a woman aged 40 to 50 with Graves disease. The conserved cysteine and the conserved F or W are not part of the CDR3 here. D genes are given only for firm matches.

CDR3aa,v_gene,d_gene
ASSNRVLSYGYT,TRBV2,-
ASSLPWTALNTGELF,TRBV13,-
ASSLSRNQPQH,TRBV28,-
ASSERVGNQPQH,TRBV2,-
ASSSGDPSYEQY,TRBV11-2,-
ASSLVRQPLISGNTIY,TRBV11-2,-
ASSSPRTGSPYEQY,TRBV6-1,TRBD1
ASRSPTASGNTIY,TRBV6-2/TRBV6-3,-
ASSFVLIRKGLERVKQF,TRBV11-2,-
ASSFVHLDAVSGNTIY,TRBV28,-
ASSLGLGSSSGANVLT,TRBV7-9,-
ASSSLTDNTGELF,TRBV7-6,-
SAGEREPPYEQY,TRBV20-1,TRBD2
ATSALPGQGETGELF,TRBV24-1,TRBD1
ASSRPLPGAVDEQY,TRBV28,-
ASSGRLAHEQF,TRBV5-6,TRBD2
ASSQEGAEGAGEQY,TRBV4-1,-
ASSWGLTNEKLF,TRBV5-6,-
ASSPRGRETQY,TRBV6-1,-
ASSPRQGFGNEQF,TRBV4-1,TRBD1
ASIPNGGLNGYT,TRBV2,-
SVEAETQY,TRBV29-1,-
ASSRRGDNEKLF,TRBV4-1,-
SARGRLAVNTGELF,TRBV20-1,TRBD2
ASSYAGGIQETQY,TRBV6-2/TRBV6-3,TRBD2
ASSPRWTLRTDTQY,TRBV28,-
ASSLWPGNQPQH,TRBV5-1,-
ASSLPQYQETQY,TRBV7-9,-
ASSPGGWGYDQETQY,TRBV12-3/TRBV12-4,-
ASSAGAGGEQY,TRBV5-5,TRBD1
ASSFLLASGELF,TRBV27,TRBD2
ASSRRPGMGTGELF,TRBV19,-
ASSSTSIRLHYYGYT,TRBV28,-
SANIGTGIYGYT,TRBV20-1,TRBD1
ASSFKGRGETQY,TRBV11-2,-
ASGDRGIGNQPQH,TRBV28,TRBD1
ASSQDGTAYEQY,TRBV3-1,-
ASSIKSGNFYEQY,TRBV11-3,-
SVGSSYNSPLH,TRBV29-1,-
ASKGGRWDRVEQY,TRBV2,TRBD1
ASRDRLNTGELF,TRBV5-1,TRBD1
ATQVAGSYEQY,TRBV27,-
ASSEGTD,TRBV6-2/TRBV6-3,TRBD1
ASSLVTFGTEDGYT,TRBV7-9,TRBD1
AISESVVPGSPLH,TRBV10-3,-
ASSPHGVLKTQETQY,TRBV5-6,-
ASSDREGLAMDTQY,TRBV9,TRBD2
ASSFSETYEQF,TRBV13,-
ASSLEAGNPGDTQY,TRBV5-1,-
ASSKIWAFETYEQY,TRBV28,-
ASILVGRQNEKLF,TRBV5-1,-
ASSPEGLQQY,TRBV14,-
ASSIRDRSNTGELF,TRBV9,TRBD1
ASSQESHPSWEQY,TRBV4-1,-